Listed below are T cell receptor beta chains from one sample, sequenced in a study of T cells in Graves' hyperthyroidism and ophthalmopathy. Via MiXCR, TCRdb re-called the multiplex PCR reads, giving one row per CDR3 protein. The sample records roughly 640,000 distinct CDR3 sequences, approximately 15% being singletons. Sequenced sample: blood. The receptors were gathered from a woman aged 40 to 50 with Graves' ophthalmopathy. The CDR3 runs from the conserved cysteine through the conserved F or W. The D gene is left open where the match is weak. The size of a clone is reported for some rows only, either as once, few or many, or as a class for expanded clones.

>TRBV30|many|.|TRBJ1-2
TGTGCCTGGAGCAGGGGTAACAAAGTGGGCTACACCTTC
CAWSRGNKVGYTF
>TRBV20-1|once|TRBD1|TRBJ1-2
TGCAGTGCCCAGGGGGCCTTCCTCCGGACAGAGGACCCTAACTATGGCTACACCTTC
CSAQGAFLRTEDPNYGYTF
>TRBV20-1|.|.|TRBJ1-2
TGCAGCTGTTACGGCAGGGTTGGGCGCTACACCTTC
CSCYGRVGRYTF
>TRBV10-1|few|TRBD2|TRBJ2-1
TGCGCCAGCAGTCCCGAACGGGGGGGGCCAGGTGAGCAGTTCTTC
CASSPERGGPGEQFF
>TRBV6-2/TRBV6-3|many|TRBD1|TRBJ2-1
TGTGCCAGCAGTCACAGGGGGTTGTCCTACAATGAGCAGTTCTTC
CASSHRGLSYNEQFF
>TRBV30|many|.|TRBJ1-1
TGTGCCTGGAGTGTCGTACAGGGTTCGAAAGCTTTCTTT
CAWSVVQGSKAFF
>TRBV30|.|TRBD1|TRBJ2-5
TGTGCCTTTGGGGACAGTGGAGAGACCCAGTACTTC
CAFGDSGETQYF
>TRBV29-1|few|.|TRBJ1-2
TGCAGCGTTGGTGGCTACACCTTC
CSVGGYTF
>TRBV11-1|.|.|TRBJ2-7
TGTGCCAGCAGCTTAGGAGGCGGGTTAGCCTACGAGCAGTACTTC
CASSLGGGLAYEQYF
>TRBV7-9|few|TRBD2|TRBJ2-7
TGTGCCAGCAGCCCCCAAGCGGGAGGTGAGCAGTACTTC
CASSPQAGGEQYF
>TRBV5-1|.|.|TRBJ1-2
TGCGCCAGCAGCAGCCCCGGACAGTCTAACTATGGCTACACCTTC
CASSSPGQSNYGYTF
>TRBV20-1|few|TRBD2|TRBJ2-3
TGCAGTGCTATGCCCCTAGCGGGCACAGATACGCAGTATTTT
CSAMPLAGTDTQYF
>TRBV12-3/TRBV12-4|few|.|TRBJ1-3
TGTGCCAGCAGTTTTGGGGGCGGCTCGGGAAACACCATATATTTT
CASSFGGGSGNTIYF
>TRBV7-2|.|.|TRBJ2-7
TGTGCCAGCAGTCTGCTAGGGAATTTCTACGAGCAGTACTTC
CASSLLGNFYEQYF
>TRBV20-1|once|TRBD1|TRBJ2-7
TGCAGTGCTAATCGACAGGGCCCTTCCTACGAGCAGTACTTC
CSANRQGPSYEQYF
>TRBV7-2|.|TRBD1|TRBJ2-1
TGTGCCAGCAGCCTCCGGACAGGGTACAATGAGCAGTTCTTC
CASSLRTGYNEQFF
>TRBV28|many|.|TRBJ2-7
TGTGCCAGCAGCAGTGGAATTTCCGAGCAGTACTTC
CASSSGISEQYF
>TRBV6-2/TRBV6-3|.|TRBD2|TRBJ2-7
TGTGCCAGCAGACCGACCGGGACTAGCGTGCCCGAGCAGTACTTC
CASRPTGTSVPEQYF
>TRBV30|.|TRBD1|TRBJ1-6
TGTGCCTGGGCCACCTACAGGGGGAATTCACCCCTCCACTTT
CAWATYRGNSPLHF
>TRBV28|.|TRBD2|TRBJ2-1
TGTGCCAGCAGTTCCCCGTCTAGCGGATTTACCTACAATGAGCAGTTCTTC
CASSSPSSGFTYNEQFF
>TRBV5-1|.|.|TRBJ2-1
TGCGCCAGCAGTAAACCAGGGGACTACAATGAGCAGTTCTTC
CASSKPGDYNEQFF
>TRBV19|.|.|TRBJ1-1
TGTGCCAGTAGTACCCAAGGACGGCCCAACACTGAAGCTTTCTTT
CASSTQGRPNTEAFF